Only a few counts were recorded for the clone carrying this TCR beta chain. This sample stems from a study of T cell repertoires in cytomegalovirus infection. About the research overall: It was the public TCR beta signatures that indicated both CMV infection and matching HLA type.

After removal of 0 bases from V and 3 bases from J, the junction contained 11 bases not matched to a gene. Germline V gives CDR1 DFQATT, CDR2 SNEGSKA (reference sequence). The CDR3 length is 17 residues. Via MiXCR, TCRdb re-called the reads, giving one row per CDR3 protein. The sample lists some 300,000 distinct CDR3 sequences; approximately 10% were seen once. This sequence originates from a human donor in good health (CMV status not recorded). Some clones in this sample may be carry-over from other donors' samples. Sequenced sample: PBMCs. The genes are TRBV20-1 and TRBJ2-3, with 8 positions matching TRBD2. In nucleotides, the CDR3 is TGCAGTGCTAGAGACCTAACTAGCGGAACTCGTACAGATACGCAGTATTTT. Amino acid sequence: CSARDLTSGTRTDTQYF.